Presented here are 12 T cell receptor beta chains from one specimen sequenced in a study of T cell responses to AZD1222 COVID-19 vaccine. This table comes from immunoSEQ multiplex PCR, and its TCRdb copy is limited to in-frame clones, with some not included. The table records some 130,000 clones, around 92% of them present only once. The source material was peripheral blood, sampled 28 days after the second AZD1222 dose. These TCRs come from an adult who received the AZD1222 COVID-19 vaccine.

This clone is a singleton in its sample. The rearrangement uses TRBV10-2 and TRBJ1-1; D not resolved. V shed 6 bases and J shed 4 bases, with 9 bases lying between them. This CDR3 is 12 amino acids long. CDR1 is WSHSY, CDR2 SAAADI, per germline. In DNA form, the CDR3 reads TGCGCCAGCAGGGACCGGGGCACTGAAGCTTTCTTT. Protein product: CASRDRGTEAFF.

J is TRBJ2-7 and V is TRBV9; D is perhaps TRBD1 (6 bases). The CDR3 length is 15 residues. Germline V CDR1 and CDR2: SGDLS, YYNGEE. V lost 4 bases and J lost 0, with 14 bases in between. The CDR3 DNA reads as TGTGCCAGCAGCTTCCGACAGGAGAGCTCCTACGAGCAGTACTTC. Amino acid sequence: CASSFRQESSYEQYF. Using reference TRBV9 and TRBJ2-7 for the parts outside the CDR3, the full variable domain is DSGVTQTPKHLITATGQRVTLRCSPRSGDLSVYWYQQSLDQGLQFLIQYYNGEERAKGNILERFSAQQFPDLHSELNLSSLELGDSALYFCASSFRQESSYEQYFGPGTRLTVT.

The chain joins TRBV6-4 to TRBJ2-3; 9 positions agree with TRBD2. Germline loops: CDR1 MRHNA, CDR2 SNTAGT. The V segment lost 6 bases and the J segment 4 bases; nucleotides outside the gene matches: 2. The CDR3 consists of 13 residues. In nucleotides, the CDR3 is TGTGCCAGCAGAGCTAGCGGGGCAGATACGCAGTATTTT. It yields the protein CASRASGADTQYF.

V usage is TRBV7-3 and J usage is TRBJ1-1; D is unclear. The V gene lost 5 bases and the J gene lost 4 bases, with 8 bases spanning the gap. This CDR3 is 12 amino acids long. CDR1 is SGHTA and CDR2 is FQGTGA in the germline V gene. CDR3 bases: TGTGCCAGCAGCGCCTCGGGCACTGAAGCTTTCTTT. Translating it yields CASSASGTEAFF.

The chain carries TRBV18 and TRBJ2-7; D not certain. V was pared by 2 bases and J by 2 bases, with 7 bases between. The CDR3 has 13 amino acids. The germline V gene encodes CDR1 KGHSH and CDR2 LQKENI. The CDR3 sequence: CASSPAATYEQYF. CDR3 bases: TGTGCCAGCTCACCAGCGGCCACCTACGAGCAGTACTTC.

The genes are TRBV21-1 and TRBJ2-2; TRBD1 was called by the table and not checked on the DNA. TRBV21-1 corresponds to a pseudogene. This CDR3 comprises 17 residues. CDR3 protein: CASTITLGTENTGELFF. CDR3 nucleotides: TGTGCCAGCACCATTACCCTCGGGACAGAGAACACCGGGGAGCTGTTTTTT.

The sample holds one count of this clone. The chain is built from TRBV4-3 and TRBJ2-2; 13 nucleotides line up with TRBD2. CDR1 LGHNA and CDR2 YSLEER come from the germline V gene. V trimming: 6 bases; J trimming: 5 bases; junction bases outside the gene matches: 6. CDR3 length equals 16 residues. This CDR3 reads CASSPRTSGGTGELFF. In nucleotides, the CDR3 is TGCGCCAGCAGTCCTAGGACTAGCGGGGGTACCGGGGAGCTGTTTTTT.

The chain is built from TRBV7-9 and TRBJ2-6; 10 bases are a match to TRBD1. V shed 7 bases and J 3 bases; nucleotides not matched to a gene: 6. Germline CDR1 and CDR2: SEHNR and FQNEAQ (reference sequence). CDR3 size: 16 residues. This CDR3 is CASTTGQGGGANVLTF. The CDR3 DNA sequence: TGTGCCAGCACCACCGGACAGGGGGGTGGGGCCAACGTCCTGACTTTC.

The chain is built from TRBV6-5 and TRBJ1-3, with D maybe TRBD1 (6 bases). CDR3 size: 15 residues. Germline loops: CDR1 MNHEY, CDR2 SVGAGI. Trimming took 6 bases from V and 4 from J, leaving 16 bases between them. CDR3 sequence: CASRPMRTAGNTIYF. The DNA of the CDR3 is TGTGCCAGCAGACCCATGAGGACAGCGGGAAACACCATATATTTT.

CDR3 sequence (DNA): TGTGCCAGTAGTATGTGGGGGTCTGGGGCCAACGTCCTGACTTTC. Amino acids: CASSMWGSGANVLTF. This chain connects TRBV19 to TRBJ2-6; D is tentatively TRBD1 or TRBD2 (5 bases each). This CDR3 contains 15 residues. Germline loops: CDR1 LNHDA, CDR2 SQIVND (reference sequence). Trimming stripped 3 bases from V and 1 base from J, with 7 bases between.

This clone was counted once. The V gene is TRBV18, the J gene TRBJ1-2; the D gene is possibly TRBD1 (5 bases). The CDR3 sequence is 15 residues long. Deletions cut 3 bases from V and 5 bases from J, with 16 bases between. Germline CDR1 is KGHSH and CDR2 is LQKENI. In DNA, the CDR3 is TGTGCCAGCTCACCGTGGGACGGAAAGATTTATGGCTACACCTTC. This translates into CASSPWDGKIYGYTF. Drawing the rest from reference TRBV18 and TRBJ1-2, the complete variable domain is NAGVMQNPRHLVRRRGQEARLRCSPMKGHSHVYWYRQLPEEGLKFMVYLQKENIIDESGMPKERFSAEFPKEGPSILRIQQVVRGDSAAYFCASSPWDGKIYGYTFGSGTRLTVV.

This chain joins TRBV10-2 and TRBJ2-3; 8 bases are a match to TRBD1. V lost 10 bases to trimming and J lost 2 bases; unmatched junction nucleotides: 5. This CDR3 has 13 amino acids. Looked up from germline, CDR1 is WSHSY and CDR2 is SAAADI. The CDR3 bases are TGCGCCACCCGGACAGGGCACACAGATACGCAGTATTTT. This encodes CATRTGHTDTQYF.